The rows below give T cell receptor beta chains drawn from one sample of a study of technical replicates of blood from a handful of donors. Data came from immunoSEQ multiplex PCR; TCRdb stores just in-frame clones and leaves some out. This table has over 55,000 clones, around 92% appearing once. Sequencing was performed on PBMCs. Receptor source: a human donor in good health. Some clones in this sample may be carry-over from other donors' samples. Each CDR3 is given with its conserved first and last residue. The D gene is left open where the match is weak. A row's size may be missing; if present it is once, few, many or a size class.

CDR3,DNA,J,D,size,V
CAISEGLAGGASTDTQYF,TGTGCCATCAGTGAGGGACTAGCGGGAGGGGCTAGCACAGATACGCAGTATTTT,TRBJ2-3,TRBD2,NA,TRBV10-3
CASSQDWGTSGGELFF,TGCGCCAGCAGCCAAGATTGGGGGACTAGCGGCGGGGAGCTGTTTTTT,TRBJ2-2,TRBD2,NA,TRBV4-3
CASSHGAGNEQYF,TGTGCCAGCAGCCATGGGGCAGGGAACGAGCAGTACTTC,TRBJ2-7,NA,NA,TRBV7-3
CASSLGFGGAFQETQYF,TGCGCCAGCAGCTTGGGGTTTGGCGGCGCTTTCCAAGAGACCCAGTACTTC,TRBJ2-5,NA,NA,TRBV5-1
CASTTAGGVYEQYF,TGTGCCAGCACTACGGCGGGGGGAGTCTACGAGCAGTACTTC,TRBJ2-7,TRBD2,NA,TRBV5-4
CASSLARDPETQYF,TGTGCCAGCAGCTTGGCGCGGGACCCAGAGACCCAGTACTTC,TRBJ2-5,NA,NA,TRBV5-4
CSASLRGGYTF,TGCAGTGCTAGTCTCCGCGGTGGCTACACCTTC,TRBJ1-2,NA,NA,TRBV20-1
CASSLGQVDYEQYF,TGTGCCAGCAGCTTAGGACAAGTCGACTACGAGCAGTACTTC,TRBJ2-7,NA,NA,TRBV7-9
CASSEPGGLSSGANVLTF,TGTGCCAGCAGTGAGCCGGGGGGGCTGAGCTCTGGGGCCAACGTCCTGACTTTC,TRBJ2-6,TRBD2,NA,TRBV9
CASSTETSGIGEQFF,TGTGCCAGCAGTACCGAGACTAGCGGGATTGGGGAGCAGTTCTTC,TRBJ2-1,TRBD2,NA,TRBV7-3
CASSPGQIGTGELFF,TGTGCCAGCAGCCCTGGACAGATTGGCACCGGGGAGCTGTTTTTT,TRBJ2-2,NA,NA,TRBV5-4
CASSPPSNEQFF,TGTGCCAGCAGTCCGCCCAGCAATGAGCAGTTCTTC,TRBJ2-1,NA,NA,TRBV6-5
CASSLSSGLGSSTDTQYF,TGTGCCAGCAGTTTAAGTTCAGGCTTAGGCTCTAGCACAGATACGCAGTATTTT,TRBJ2-3,NA,once,TRBV28
CASWMGQEYNQPQHF,TGTGCCAGCTGGATGGGACAGGAATACAATCAGCCCCAGCATTTT,TRBJ1-5,TRBD1,NA,TRBV6-1
CASSYGRGPAKNIQYF,TGTGCCAGCAGTTACGGTAGGGGCCCGGCCAAAAACATTCAGTACTTC,TRBJ2-4,NA,NA,TRBV6-5
CASSLWASVEGIYNEQFF,TGTGCCAGCAGTTTATGGGCCTCAGTTGAGGGCATCTACAATGAGCAGTTCTTC,TRBJ2-1,NA,NA,TRBV27
CASSALGTGDEAFF,TGTGCCAGCAGCGCTCTCGGGACAGGAGATGAAGCTTTCTTT,TRBJ1-1,TRBD1,NA,TRBV9
CASSASGNTEAFF,TGTGCCAGCAGCGCATCAGGGAACACTGAAGCTTTCTTT,TRBJ1-1,NA,few,TRBV6-4
CASSPSGGNGNEQFF,TGTGCCAGCTCACCATCAGGAGGGAATGGCAATGAGCAGTTCTTC,TRBJ2-1,NA,NA,TRBV18
CASSPRGAGGTEAFF,TGTGCCAGCAGTCCTAGGGGGGCAGGGGGCACTGAAGCTTTCTTT,TRBJ1-1,TRBD1,NA,TRBV11-2
CASSIGRVSGEQYF,TGTGCCAGTAGTATCGGTCGGGTCTCGGGAGAGCAGTACTTC,TRBJ2-7,NA,NA,TRBV19
CAWSLKTSSYNEQFF,TGTGCCTGGAGTCTTAAGACTAGCTCCTACAATGAGCAGTTCTTC,TRBJ2-1,NA,NA,TRBV30
CSVEEEAGIYMGEQYF,TGCAGCGTTGAAGAGGAGGCGGGGATATACATGGGGGAGCAGTACTTC,TRBJ2-7,NA,NA,TRBV29-1
CAWSATAATGGKNQPQHF,TGTGCCTGGAGCGCCACCGCCGCGACAGGGGGCAAAAATCAGCCCCAGCATTTT,TRBJ1-5,TRBD1,NA,TRBV30
CASSQVRNTEAFF,TGCGCCAGCAGCCAGGTCAGAAACACTGAAGCTTTCTTT,TRBJ1-1,NA,NA,TRBV4-1
CASSQVGRGRGADTQYF,TGCGCCAGCAGCCAAGTAGGACGGGGGCGGGGGGCAGATACGCAGTATTTT,TRBJ2-3,TRBD2,NA,TRBV4-3
CASTTGPGELFF,TGCGCCAGCACCACAGGGCCCGGGGAGCTGTTTTTT,TRBJ2-2,NA,NA,TRBV5-1
CASSPFGDRGLSEQYF,TGTGCCAGCAGTCCTTTTGGGGACAGGGGGCTTAGCGAGCAGTACTTC,TRBJ2-7,TRBD1,NA,TRBV27
CASSEGHKGEKLFF,TGTGCCAGCAGCGAGGGACACAAGGGTGAAAAACTGTTTTTT,TRBJ1-4,NA,NA,TRBV9
CASTRQLMNTEAFF,TGTGCCAGTACCCGACAGCTGATGAACACTGAAGCTTTCTTT,TRBJ1-1,NA,NA,TRBV19
CASSQDLGRYYEQYF,TGTGCCAGCAGCCAAGATCTTGGCAGATACTACGAGCAGTACTTC,TRBJ2-7,NA,NA,TRBV4-2